This TCR beta chain was documented in a study of OX40 agonist ivuxolimab in advanced cancers. The wider study: A history of anti-PD-1, anti-PD-L1 or anti-CTLA-4 therapy was acceptable, and roughly 40% had some.

TCRdb keeps only in-frame clones here, not all; method: immunoSEQ multiplex PCR. Of 20,000 to 25,000 clones listed, approximately 72% are singletons. In germline, CDR1 is LGHNT, CDR2 FRNRAP. The CDR3 covers 14 residues. Unmatched junction bases numbered 4, after V lost 7 bases and J lost 1 base. Turning to this clone: Its matching antigen is unknown.

Study observations and caveats: Dose levels from 0.1 to 3.0 mg/kg saw CD4+ and CD8+ blood T cells expand clonally by week 6.

The chain joins TRBV12-5 to TRBJ2-1; 7 bases agree with TRBD1. The sequence came from an adult with an advanced solid tumor such as melanoma, head and neck, liver or kidney cancer. The sequencing here drew on CD4+ or CD8+ T cells sorted from blood, taken in a trial of the OX40 agonist ivuxolimab. CDR3 amino acids: CASADRASYNEQFF. The DNA for the CDR3 is TGTGCTAGTGCCGACAGGGCGTCCTACAATGAGCAGTTCTTC.